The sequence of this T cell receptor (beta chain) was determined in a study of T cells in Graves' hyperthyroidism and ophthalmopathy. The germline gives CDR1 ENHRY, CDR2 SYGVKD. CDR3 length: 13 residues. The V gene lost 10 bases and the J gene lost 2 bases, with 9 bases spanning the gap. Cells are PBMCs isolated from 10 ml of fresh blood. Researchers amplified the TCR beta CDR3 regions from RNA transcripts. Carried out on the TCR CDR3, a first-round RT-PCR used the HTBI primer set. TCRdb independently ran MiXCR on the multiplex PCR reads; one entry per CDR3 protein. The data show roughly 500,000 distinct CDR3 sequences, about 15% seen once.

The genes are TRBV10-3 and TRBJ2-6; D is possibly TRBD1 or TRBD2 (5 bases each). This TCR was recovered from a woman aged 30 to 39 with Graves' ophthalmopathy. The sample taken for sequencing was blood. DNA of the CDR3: TGTGCCACCAGGGACCCTGGGGCCAACGTCCTGACTTTC. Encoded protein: CATRDPGANVLTF.